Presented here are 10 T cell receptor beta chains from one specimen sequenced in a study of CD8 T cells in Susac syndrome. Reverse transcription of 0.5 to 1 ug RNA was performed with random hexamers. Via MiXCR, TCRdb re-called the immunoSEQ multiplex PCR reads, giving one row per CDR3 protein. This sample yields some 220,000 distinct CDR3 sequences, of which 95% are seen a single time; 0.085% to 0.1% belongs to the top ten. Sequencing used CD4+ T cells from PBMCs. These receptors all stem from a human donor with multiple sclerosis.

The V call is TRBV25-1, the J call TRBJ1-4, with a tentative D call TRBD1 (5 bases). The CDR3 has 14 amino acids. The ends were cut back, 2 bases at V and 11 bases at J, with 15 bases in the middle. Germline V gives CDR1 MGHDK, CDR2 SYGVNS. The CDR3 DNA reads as TGTGCCAGCAGTGAAACAGGATTTGGGATGAAACTGTTTTTT. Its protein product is CASSETGFGMKLFF. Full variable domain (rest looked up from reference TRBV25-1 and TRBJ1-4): EADIYQTPRYLVIGTGKKITLECSQTMGHDKMYWYQQDPGMELHLIHYSYGVNSTEKGDLSSESTVSRIRTEHFPLTLESARPSHTSQYLCASSETGFGMKLFFGSGTQLSVL.

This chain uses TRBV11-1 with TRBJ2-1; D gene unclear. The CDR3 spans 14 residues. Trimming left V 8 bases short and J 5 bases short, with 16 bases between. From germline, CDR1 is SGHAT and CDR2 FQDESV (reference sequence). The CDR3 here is CASLLESGDNEQFF. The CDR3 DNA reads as TGTGCCAGCCTACTTGAGTCTGGGGACAATGAGCAGTTCTTC.

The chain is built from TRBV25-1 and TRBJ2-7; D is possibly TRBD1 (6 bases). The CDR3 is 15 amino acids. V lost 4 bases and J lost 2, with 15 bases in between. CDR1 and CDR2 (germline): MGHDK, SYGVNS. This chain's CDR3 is CASSGTGSIPYEQYF. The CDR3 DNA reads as TGTGCCAGCAGTGGTACAGGGAGTATCCCCTACGAGCAGTACTTC.

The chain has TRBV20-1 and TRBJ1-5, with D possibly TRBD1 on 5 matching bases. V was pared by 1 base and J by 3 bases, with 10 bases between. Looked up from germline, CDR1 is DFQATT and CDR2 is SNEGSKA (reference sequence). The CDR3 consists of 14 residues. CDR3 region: CSARAWGFNQPQHF. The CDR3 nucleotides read TGCAGTGCTAGAGCGTGGGGCTTCAATCAGCCCCAGCATTTT.

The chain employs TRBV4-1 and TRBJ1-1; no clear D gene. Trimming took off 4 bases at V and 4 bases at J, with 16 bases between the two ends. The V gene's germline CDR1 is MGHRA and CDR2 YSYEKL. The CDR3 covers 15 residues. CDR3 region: CASSLREVDGTEAFF. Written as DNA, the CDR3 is TGCGCCAGCAGCCTCCGGGAGGTTGATGGCACTGAAGCTTTCTTT.

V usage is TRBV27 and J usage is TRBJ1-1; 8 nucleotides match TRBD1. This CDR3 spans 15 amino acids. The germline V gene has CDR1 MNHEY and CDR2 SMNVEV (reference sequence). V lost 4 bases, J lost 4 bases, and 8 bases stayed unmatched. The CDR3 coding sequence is TGTGCCAGCAGTTCGCAAATAGACAGGGGCACTGAAGCTTTCTTT. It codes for CASSSQIDRGTEAFF.

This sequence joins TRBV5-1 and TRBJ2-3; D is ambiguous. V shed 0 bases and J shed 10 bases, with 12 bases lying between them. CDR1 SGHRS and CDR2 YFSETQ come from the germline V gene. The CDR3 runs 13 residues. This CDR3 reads CASSLDGLLAQYF. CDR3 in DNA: TGCGCCAGCAGCTTGGACGGGCTTCTTGCGCAGTATTTT. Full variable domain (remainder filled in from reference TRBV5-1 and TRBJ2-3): KAGVTQTPRYLIKTRGQQVTLSCSPISGHRSVSWYQQTPGQGLQFLFEYFSETQRNKGNFPGRFSGRQFSNSRSEMNVSTLELGDSALYLCASSLDGLLAQYFGPGTRLTVL.

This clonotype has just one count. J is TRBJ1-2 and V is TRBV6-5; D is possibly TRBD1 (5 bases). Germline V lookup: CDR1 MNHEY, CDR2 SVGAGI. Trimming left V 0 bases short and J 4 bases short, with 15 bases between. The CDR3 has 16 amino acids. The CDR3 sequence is CASSYSAPGRGYGYTF. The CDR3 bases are TGTGCCAGCAGTTACTCGGCGCCGGGAAGGGGCTATGGCTACACCTTC.

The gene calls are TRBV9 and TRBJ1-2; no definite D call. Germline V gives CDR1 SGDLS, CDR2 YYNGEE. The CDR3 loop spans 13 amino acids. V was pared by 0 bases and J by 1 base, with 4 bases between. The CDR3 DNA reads TGTGCCAGCAGCGTAGACGTTAACTATGGCTACACCTTC. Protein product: CASSVDVNYGYTF.

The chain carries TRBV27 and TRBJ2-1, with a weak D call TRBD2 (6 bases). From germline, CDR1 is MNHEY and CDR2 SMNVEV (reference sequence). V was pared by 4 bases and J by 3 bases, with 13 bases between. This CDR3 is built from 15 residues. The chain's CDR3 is CASSSAAGLYNEQFF. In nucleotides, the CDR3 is TGTGCCAGCAGTTCTGCAGCGGGCCTCTACAATGAGCAGTTCTTC.